These 17 T cell receptor beta chains were all obtained from the same sample, sequenced in a study of cytotoxic CD8 clonotypes in ibrutinib-treated CLL. TCRdb keeps only in-frame clones here, not all; method: immunoSEQ multiplex PCR. The table has 50,000 to 65,000 clones, approximately 57% seen once. The source was PBMCs, collected after 12 months of ibrutinib treatment. These receptors were obtained from a human donor with chronic lymphocytic leukemia.

This clone was picked up a small number of times. The chain combines TRBV29-1 with TRBJ2-4, with 12 bases aligning to TRBD1. After removal of 2 bases from V and 4 bases from J, the junction contained 3 bases not matched to a gene. The germline V gene encodes CDR1 SQVTM and CDR2 ANQGSEA. The CDR3 spans 15 residues. CDR3 amino acids: CSVERGQGAKNIQYF. DNA of the CDR3: TGCAGCGTTGAAAGGGGACAGGGGGCAAAAAACATTCAGTACTTC.

This clone was counted only a few times. The chain uses TRBV7-9 and TRBJ2-3; 8 nucleotides line up with TRBD1. Germline CDR1 and CDR2: SEHNR and FQNEAQ (reference sequence). The V and J ends lost 11 bases and 3 bases, in that order; junction bases with no gene match: 7. The CDR3 is 13 amino acids. The CDR3 reads CALQGVETDTQYF. In DNA, the CDR3 is TGTGCCCTACAGGGGGTGGAAACAGATACGCAGTATTTT.

The V call is TRBV19, the J call TRBJ2-1; TRBD1 aligns across 12 bases. The ends lost 5 bases at V and 6 bases at J; junction bases unmatched: 14. The CDR3 contains 18 residues. Per the germline V gene, CDR1 is LNHDA and CDR2 is SQIVND (reference sequence). This CDR3 reads CASSPRGVGTGGINEQFF. In DNA, the CDR3 is TGTGCCAGTAGTCCCAGGGGGGTTGGGACAGGGGGCATCAATGAGCAGTTCTTC.

This clone has just one count. The rearrangement joins TRBV11-3 to TRBJ2-4; possibly TRBD2 for D (5 bases). Trimming left V 1 base short and J 6 bases short, with 7 bases between. This CDR3 contains 13 residues. The germline V gene has CDR1 SGHNT and CDR2 YENEEA. The chain's CDR3 is CASSLGSANIQYF. In DNA, the CDR3 is TGTGCCAGCAGCTTAGGTAGCGCAAACATTCAGTACTTC.

The chain is built from TRBV2 and TRBJ1-5; no definite D call. Germline V gene sequence: CDR1 SNHLY, CDR2 FYNNEI. The CDR3 sequence is 15 residues long. The ends were cut back, 0 bases at V and 9 bases at J, with 15 bases in the middle. The CDR3 bases are TGTGCCAGCAGTGAAGCCCCTTTCGCGTATTGGCCCCAGCATTTT. It is translated as CASSEAPFAYWPQHF.

The chain joins TRBV11-2 to TRBJ1-1, with D possibly TRBD1 on 6 matching bases. V lost 5 bases and J 1 base, leaving 8 bases between the germline ends. The V gene's germline CDR1 is SGHAT and CDR2 FQNNGV. This CDR3 has 13 residues. CDR3 sequence: CASSKTGNTEAFF. The CDR3 DNA reads as TGTGCCAGCAGCAAGACAGGGAACACTGAAGCTTTCTTT.

This chain uses TRBV15 with TRBJ1-1; no reliable D call. The CDR3 sequence is 12 residues long. CDR1 LNHNV and CDR2 YYDKDF come from the germline V gene (reference sequence). The ends were cut back, 0 bases at V and 1 base at J, with 0 bases in the middle. CDR3 protein: CATSRENTEAFF. CDR3 in DNA: TGTGCCACCAGCAGAGAGAACACTGAAGCTTTCTTT.

The V and J genes are TRBV29-1 and TRBJ1-1; D remains unclear. CDR1 and CDR2 from the germline V gene are SQVTM and ANQGSEA. The CDR3 consists of 11 residues. The V end was cut by 6 bases, the J end by 4 bases, with 9 bases between. CDR3: CSVEWGTEAFF. The CDR3 nucleotides are TGCAGCGTCGAGTGGGGCACTGAAGCTTTCTTT.

This clone was recorded only once. The rearrangement uses TRBV7-8 and TRBJ2-3, with D perhaps matching TRBD2 (6 bases). The V gene's germline CDR1 is SGHVS and CDR2 FQNEAQ. Trimming removed 1 base from V and 2 bases from J, with 10 bases in between. CDR3 length: 15 amino acids. CDR3 in amino acids: CASSLDAGLTDTQYF. The CDR3 DNA follows: TGTGCCAGCAGCTTAGACGCGGGGCTCACAGATACGCAGTATTTT.

The gene calls are TRBV6-5 and TRBJ2-5, with 7 bases fitting TRBD1. The CDR3 is 16 residues long. The V and J ends lost 2 bases and 1 base, in that order; junction bases with no gene match: 7. The germline V gene has CDR1 MNHEY and CDR2 SVGAGI. CDR3 sequence (DNA): TGTGCCAGCAGTTACCAATTCCGACAGGGCCAAGAGACCCAGTACTTC. Translated: CASSYQFRQGQETQYF.

CDR3 in DNA: TGTGCCAGCAGCTTAGGACTAGCGGTCTACGAGCAGTACTTC. This codes for CASSLGLAVYEQYF. This chain links TRBV11-1 with TRBJ2-7; 9 bases agree with TRBD2. CDR3 size: 14 residues. With V trimmed by 1 base and J by 3 bases, 1 base remained unmatched. Germline values: CDR1 SGHAT, CDR2 FQDESV (reference sequence).

This chain links TRBV7-2 with TRBJ2-1, with D uncertain. Germline-derived CDR1 and CDR2 are SGHTA and FQGNSA. Trimming removed 3 bases from V and 7 bases from J, with 10 bases in between. The CDR3 runs to 13 residues. CDR3 DNA sequence: TGTGCCAGCAGCTTCGTTGCCGGGAATGAGCAGTTCTTC. Protein: CASSFVAGNEQFF.

This rearrangement joins TRBV28 to TRBJ1-5, with TRBD1 matching 8 bases. The V gene's germline CDR1 is MDHEN and CDR2 SYDVKM. The J segment lost 4 bases and the V segment lost 5 bases, leaving 13 bases of the junction unmatched. This CDR3 is built from 17 residues. As DNA, the CDR3 is TGTGCCAGCAGTCCTAGGACAGGGCTAGCTGGGAATCAGCCCCAGCATTTT. Protein product: CASSPRTGLAGNQPQHF.

This sequence joins TRBV18 and TRBJ2-3; no reliable D call. CDR3 size: 13 residues. The ends were cut back, 0 bases at V and 5 bases at J, with 6 bases in the middle. CDR1 and CDR2 from the germline V gene are KGHSH and LQKENI. CDR3 nucleotides: TGTGCCAGCTCACCACCATTCAGAGATACGCAGTATTTT. It translates to CASSPPFRDTQYF.

This sequence joins TRBV5-1 and TRBJ1-1; no clear D gene. CDR3 length: 13 residues. Trimming took 0 bases from V and 4 from J, leaving 7 bases between them. Looked up from germline, CDR1 is SGHRS and CDR2 is YFSETQ. CDR3: CASSLDRITEAFF. CDR3 DNA: TGCGCCAGCAGCTTGGATAGGATCACTGAAGCTTTCTTT.

With respect to this clone: An end of the junction does not agree with germline; a read error may underlie this. The rearrangement links TRBV10-3 to TRBJ1-6; perhaps TRBD1 as D (5 bases). Germline CDR1 reads ENHRY; CDR2 reads SYGVKD. The CDR3 is 15 residues long. The CDR3 region is CASSNQGFPNSPLHF. Written as DNA, the CDR3 is TGTGCCAGCAGTAACCAGGGCTTTCCTAATTCACCCCTCCACTTT.

The chain links TRBV6-5 to TRBJ2-2; D unclear. Trimming removed 6 bases at V and 8 bases at J, with 7 bases between. CDR1 and CDR2 from the germline V gene are MNHEY and SVGAGI. The CDR3 totals 11 residues. The CDR3 region is CASRDSGELFF. For the CDR3, the DNA is TGTGCCAGCAGGGATTCTGGGGAGCTGTTTTTT.